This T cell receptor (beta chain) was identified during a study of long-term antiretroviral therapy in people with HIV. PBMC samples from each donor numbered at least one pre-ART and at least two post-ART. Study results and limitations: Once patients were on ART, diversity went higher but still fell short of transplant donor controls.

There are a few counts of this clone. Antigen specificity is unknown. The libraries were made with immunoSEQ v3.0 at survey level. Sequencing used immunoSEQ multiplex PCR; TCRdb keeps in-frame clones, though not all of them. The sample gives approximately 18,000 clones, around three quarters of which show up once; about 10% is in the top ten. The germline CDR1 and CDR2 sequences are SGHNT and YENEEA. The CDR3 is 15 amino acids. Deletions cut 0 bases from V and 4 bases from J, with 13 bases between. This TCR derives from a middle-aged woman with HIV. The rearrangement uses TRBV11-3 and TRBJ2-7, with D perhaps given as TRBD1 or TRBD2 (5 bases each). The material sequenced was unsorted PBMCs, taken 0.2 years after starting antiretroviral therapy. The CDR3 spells CASSLDRDGFYEQYF. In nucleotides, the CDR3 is TGTGCCAGCAGCTTAGACCGGGACGGATTTTACGAGCAGTACTTC.